This T cell receptor (beta chain) was sequenced during a study of blood T cell repertoires in COVID-19. Study-wide context: Spain, Italy and the United States supplied samples that represented acute and convalescent COVID-19. The analysed material was cDNA or gDNA that came from T cells, B-cell-depleted T cells, or PBMCs.

Original methodology: Amplification from reference gene primers served as the basis for estimated nucleated cell counts. Sequencing used immunoSEQ multiplex PCR; TCRdb keeps in-frame clones, though not all of them. V, J and clone size derive from that table, while D and trimming were established from the DNA sequence. The sample lists over 150,000 clones; approximately 90% were seen once. CDR3 length: 16 residues. With V trimmed by 6 bases and J by 8 bases, 15 bases remained unmatched. CDR1 and CDR2 from the germline V gene are MNHEY and SMNVEV (reference sequence). The clonotype originates from a man aged 18 to 35 with COVID-19, enrolled during active disease. This sequence joins TRBV27 and TRBJ2-1; 8 bases agree with TRBD1. The sample consisted of peripheral blood. The CDR3 sequence: CASRRGTGSGTYEQFF. CDR3 in DNA: TGTGCCAGCAGAAGGGGGACAGGATCAGGGACATATGAGCAGTTCTTC.